Listed here are 15 T cell receptor beta chains from one sample, sequenced in a study of CD8 T cells in ankylosing spondylitis. These receptors have no known antigen. Whole-study findings and limits: One TCR beta motif, made up of eight or nine highly homologous variants, appeared characteristic of ankylosing spondylitis blood.

TCRdb re-called the 5' RACE reads with MiXCR, one entry per CDR3 protein. The sample consists of under 550,000 distinct CDR3 sequences, roughly 27% of them appearing once. Sequencing was carried out using blood, either unsorted or a sorted T cell fraction (not recorded which). These TCRs come from a male donor with ankylosing spondylitis.

The chain has TRBV6-5 and TRBJ2-5; tentatively, D is TRBD1 (6 bases). V gave up 0 bases and J gave up 2 bases, with 19 bases separating them. The CDR3 totals 18 residues. Per germline, CDR1 MNHEY and CDR2 SVGAGI. CDR3: CASSYSSHATGWQETQYF. CDR3 nucleotide sequence: TGTGCCAGCAGTTACTCGAGCCACGCTACAGGGTGGCAAGAGACCCAGTACTTC.

This clonotype was seen a handful of times. The chain has TRBV7-2 and TRBJ2-3; TRBD2 matches 10 bases. V gave up 2 bases and J gave up 4 bases; unmatched junction bases: 3. The length of the CDR3 is 15 residues. The V gene's germline CDR1 is SGHTA and CDR2 FQGNSA. The CDR3 DNA reads as TGTGCCAGCAGCTTAACTAGCGGGAATGCAGATACGCAGTATTTT. Its protein is CASSLTSGNADTQYF.

This clonotype was recorded a few times. The chain combines TRBV7-9 with TRBJ2-4; maybe TRBD2 (6 bases). Trimming cost V 5 bases and J 7 bases, with 18 bases left between them. Germline V CDR1 and CDR2: SEHNR, FQNEAQ (reference sequence). The CDR3 consists of 15 residues. The CDR3 DNA is TGTGCCAGCAGCCCACGGGGCGGGACTTCTAACATTCAGTACTTC. Amino acids: CASSPRGGTSNIQYF.

This clonotype was seen more than once but under ten times. J is TRBJ1-4 and V is TRBV29-1; the D is unclear. Per the germline V gene, CDR1 is SQVTM and CDR2 is ANQGSEA. V dropped 4 bases and J dropped 8 bases, with 14 bases sitting between them. This CDR3 is 13 amino acids long. The CDR3 protein is CSVVVEGGEKLFF. CDR3 coding DNA: TGCAGCGTTGTTGTTGAGGGAGGGGAAAAACTGTTTTTT.

V and J are TRBV7-9 and TRBJ2-7; 9 nucleotides agree with TRBD1. CDR3 length: 14 residues. V lost 5 bases and J lost 5; bases outside the gene matches: 7. Germline V gene lookup returns CDR1 SEHNR and CDR2 FQNEAQ (reference sequence). The CDR3 nucleotides are TGTGCCAGCAGCAGAAGACAGGGGGACAACGAGCAGTACGTC. Protein product: CASSRRQGDNEQYV.

The V gene is TRBV24-1, the J gene TRBJ1-2; D unclear. This CDR3 spans 15 amino acids. In germline, CDR1 is KGHDR, CDR2 SFDVKD. Trimming left V 5 bases short and J 8 bases short, with 20 bases between. CDR3 coding DNA: TGTGCCACCAGTGCCGGCCCGATAGCGTTGGGAGGCTACACCTTC. It is translated as CATSAGPIALGGYTF.

This clonotype has ten or more counts. Compared with germline, one end of the junction differs, possibly owing to a read error. Written as DNA, the CDR3 is TGTGCCAGCAGCTTAGGCCTAGCGGGAGTACGAGAGACCCAGTACTTC. Translated, it gives CASSLGLAGVRETQYF. The rearrangement joins TRBV5-1 to TRBJ2-5; 10 nucleotides line up with TRBD2. CDR1 and CDR2 from the germline V gene are SGHRS and YFSETQ. This CDR3 has 16 amino acids.

This clonotype was detected a few times. The V and J genes are TRBV18 and TRBJ2-3; TRBD1 agrees at 7 bases. The CDR3 contains 14 residues. Germline CDR1 KGHSH, CDR2 LQKENI. V was clipped by 2 bases and J by 6 bases; unmatched bases: 5. This CDR3 is CASSPATGRDTQYF. CDR3 in DNA: TGTGCCAGCTCACCAGCGACAGGGCGGGATACGCAGTATTTT.

The chain joins TRBV5-6 to TRBJ1-2; no clear D. This CDR3 region has 11 residues. V shed 3 bases and J shed 8 bases, with 8 bases lying between them. Germline V gene sequence: CDR1 SGHDT, CDR2 YYEEEE. CDR3 sequence (DNA): TGTGCCAGCAGCTCCCGGTGGGGCTACACCTTC. It specifies CASSSRWGYTF.

This clonotype turned up a few times. This rearrangement joins TRBV19 to TRBJ2-7, with a tentative D call TRBD1 (6 bases). CDR1 LNHDA and CDR2 SQIVND come from the germline V gene (reference sequence). Deletions cut 3 bases from V and 2 bases from J, with 8 bases between. CDR3 length equals 13 residues. The CDR3 nucleotides read TGTGCCAGTAGTATGGACAGAACCTACGAGCAGTACTTC. Its translation: CASSMDRTYEQYF.

The chain couples TRBV12-3 or TRBV12-4 to TRBJ2-3; 7 bases agree with TRBD1. CDR3 length: 16 amino acids. J gave up 6 bases and V 6 bases, and 15 bases lay outside the gene matches. CDR3 amino acids: CASRGRTGSGGDTQYF. In nucleotides, the CDR3 is TGTGCCAGCAGGGGTAGGACAGGCTCCGGCGGGGATACGCAGTATTTT.

This clonotype was counted a few times. At one boundary the junction diverges from the germline segment, which might be a read error. The chain recombines TRBV7-7 with TRBJ2-1; D remains unclear. Germline-derived CDR1 and CDR2 are SSHAT and FNYEAQ (reference sequence). This CDR3 comprises 15 residues. DNA of the CDR3: TGTGCCAGCAGCGTACTCGTGTCTCCGCAGAATGAGCAGCTCTTC. As protein: CASSVLVSPQNEQLF.

The gene calls are TRBV3-1 and TRBJ2-1, with D unresolved. Germline loops: CDR1 LGHDT, CDR2 YNNKEL (reference sequence). This CDR3 has 14 residues. V dropped 0 bases and J dropped 2 bases, with 5 bases sitting between them. The CDR3 DNA follows: TGTGCCAGCAGCCAAGAGTCCCCCTACAATGAGCAGTTCTTC. Its protein is CASSQESPYNEQFF.

The chain joins TRBV24-1 to TRBJ2-1, with a weak D call TRBD1 (7 bases). Germline CDR1 is KGHDR and CDR2 is SFDVKD. V gave up 4 bases and J gave up 3 bases, with 15 bases separating them. The CDR3 runs to 16 residues. In nucleotides, the CDR3 is TGTGCCACCAGTGACCTTGGAGGGGGCTTCTACAATGAGCAGTTCTTC. Protein: CATSDLGGGFYNEQFF.

V is TRBV7-2 and J is TRBJ1-1, with D perhaps TRBD1 (5 bases). This CDR3 is 13 amino acids long. The germline V and J ends were trimmed by 4 bases and 5 bases, with 11 bases remaining between them. The germline gives CDR1 SGHTA, CDR2 FQGNSA. The chain's CDR3 is CASSSQGVTEAFF. The CDR3 nucleotides are TGTGCCAGCAGCTCTCAAGGGGTGACTGAAGCTTTCTTT.